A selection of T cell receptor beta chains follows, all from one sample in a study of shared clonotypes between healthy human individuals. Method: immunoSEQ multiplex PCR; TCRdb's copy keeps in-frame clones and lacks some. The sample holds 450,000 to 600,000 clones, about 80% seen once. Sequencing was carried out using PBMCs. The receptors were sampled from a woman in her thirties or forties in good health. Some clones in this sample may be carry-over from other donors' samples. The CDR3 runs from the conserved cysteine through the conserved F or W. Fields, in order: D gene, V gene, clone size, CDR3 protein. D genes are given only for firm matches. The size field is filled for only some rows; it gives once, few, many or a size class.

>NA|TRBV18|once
CASSPPTNEKLFF
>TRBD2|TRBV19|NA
CASSRTSGPLGDEQFF
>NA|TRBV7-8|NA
CASSLKRTYYGYTF
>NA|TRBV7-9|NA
CASSLRQLNTEAFF
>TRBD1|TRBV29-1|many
CSVEEGAPGQGAYEQYF
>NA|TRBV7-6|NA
CASSLGGGADTQYF
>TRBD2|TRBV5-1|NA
CASSLGLASGLQGEQYF
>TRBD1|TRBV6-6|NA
CASSAPGQVLFF
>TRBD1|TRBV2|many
CASSGTAYEQYF
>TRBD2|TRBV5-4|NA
CASSRRLAASTDTQYF
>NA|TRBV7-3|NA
CASSLSPQGELFF
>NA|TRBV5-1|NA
CASSSQSPTDTQYF
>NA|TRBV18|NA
CASSPTGLGGNTEAFF
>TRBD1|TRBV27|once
CASSSILTPGQKPMNTEAFF
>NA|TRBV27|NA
CASSYGTSYEQYF
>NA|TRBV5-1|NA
CASSPTGTGYGYTF
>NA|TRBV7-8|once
CASSSQVGQPQHF
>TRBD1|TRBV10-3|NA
CATGTGQETQYF
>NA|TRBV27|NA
CASSPRGTARRIYEQYF
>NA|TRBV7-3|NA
CASAAGGHTEAFF
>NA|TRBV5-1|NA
CASSLALQASSYEQYF
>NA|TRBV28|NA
CASSFWGARNTEAFF